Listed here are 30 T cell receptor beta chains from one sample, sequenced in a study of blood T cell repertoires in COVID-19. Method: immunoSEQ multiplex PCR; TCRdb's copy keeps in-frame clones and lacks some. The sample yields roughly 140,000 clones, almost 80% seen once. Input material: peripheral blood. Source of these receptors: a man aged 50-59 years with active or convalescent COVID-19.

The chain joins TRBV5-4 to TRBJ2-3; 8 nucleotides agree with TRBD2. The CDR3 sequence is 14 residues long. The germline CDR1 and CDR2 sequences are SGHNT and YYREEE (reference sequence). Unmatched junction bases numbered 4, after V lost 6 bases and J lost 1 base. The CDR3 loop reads CASKASGRTDTQYF. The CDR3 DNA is TGTGCCAGCAAGGCTAGCGGGCGCACAGATACGCAGTATTTT.

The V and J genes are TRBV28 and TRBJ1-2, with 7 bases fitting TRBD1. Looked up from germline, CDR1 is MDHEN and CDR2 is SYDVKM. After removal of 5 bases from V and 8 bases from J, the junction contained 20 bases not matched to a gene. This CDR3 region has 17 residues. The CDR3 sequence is CASSPRYRNTGEKGYTF. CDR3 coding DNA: TGTGCCAGCAGTCCCCGATATCGCAACACAGGGGAGAAGGGCTACACCTTC.

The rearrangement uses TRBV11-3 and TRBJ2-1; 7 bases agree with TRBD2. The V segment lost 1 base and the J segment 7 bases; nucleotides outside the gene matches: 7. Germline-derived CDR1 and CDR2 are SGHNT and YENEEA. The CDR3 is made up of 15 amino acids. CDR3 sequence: CASSLVGGTGNEQFF. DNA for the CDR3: TGTGCCAGCAGCTTAGTGGGAGGGACGGGGAATGAGCAGTTCTTC.

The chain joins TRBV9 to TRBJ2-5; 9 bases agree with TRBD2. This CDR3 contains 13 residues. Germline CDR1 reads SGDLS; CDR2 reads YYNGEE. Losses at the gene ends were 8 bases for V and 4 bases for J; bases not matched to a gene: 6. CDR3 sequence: CASSREGRETQYF. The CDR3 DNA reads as TGTGCCAGTTCGCGGGAGGGGAGAGAGACCCAGTACTTC.

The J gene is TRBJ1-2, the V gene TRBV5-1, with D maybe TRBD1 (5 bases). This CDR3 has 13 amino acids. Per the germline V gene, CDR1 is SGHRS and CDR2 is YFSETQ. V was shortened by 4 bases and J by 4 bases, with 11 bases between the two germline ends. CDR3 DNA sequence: TGCGCCAGCAGCCCGGGGGTGGCCTATGGCTACACCTTC. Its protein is CASSPGVAYGYTF.

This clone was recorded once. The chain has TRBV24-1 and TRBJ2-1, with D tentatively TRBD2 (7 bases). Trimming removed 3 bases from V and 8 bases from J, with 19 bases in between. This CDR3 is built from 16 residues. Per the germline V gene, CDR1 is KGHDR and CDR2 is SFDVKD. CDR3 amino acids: CATSDPRGGGMDEQFF. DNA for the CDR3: TGTGCCACCAGTGATCCTCGGGGAGGGGGGATGGATGAGCAGTTCTTC.

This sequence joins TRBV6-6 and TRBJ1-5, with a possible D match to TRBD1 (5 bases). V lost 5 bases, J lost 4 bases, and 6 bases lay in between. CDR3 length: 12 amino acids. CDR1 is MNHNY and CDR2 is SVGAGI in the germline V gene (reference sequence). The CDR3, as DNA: TGTGCCAGCAGTAGACAGAATCAGCCCCAGCATTTT. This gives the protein CASSRQNQPQHF.

CDR3 loop: CAISEPTRGLTEAFF. Here the CDR3 DNA reads TGTGCCATCAGTGAGCCGACGAGGGGGCTGACTGAAGCTTTCTTT. This chain uses TRBV10-3 with TRBJ1-1; 7 bases agree with TRBD1. Germline loops: CDR1 ENHRY, CDR2 SYGVKD. The ends lost 2 bases at V and 5 bases at J; junction bases unmatched: 8. There are 15 residues in the CDR3.

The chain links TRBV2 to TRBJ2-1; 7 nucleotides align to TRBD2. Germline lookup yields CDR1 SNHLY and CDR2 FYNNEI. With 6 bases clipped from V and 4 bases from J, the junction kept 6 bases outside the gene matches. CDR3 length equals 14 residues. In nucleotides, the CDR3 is TGTGCCAGCAGGGGCGGGAGTGGGTACAATGAGCAGTTCTTC. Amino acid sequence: CASRGGSGYNEQFF. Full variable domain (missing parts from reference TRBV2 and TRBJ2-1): EPEVTQTPSHQVTQMGQEVILRCVPISNHLYFYWYRQILGQKVEFLVSFYNNEISEKSEIFDDQFSVERPDGSNFTLKIRSTKLEDSAMYFCASRGGSGYNEQFFGPGTRLTVL.

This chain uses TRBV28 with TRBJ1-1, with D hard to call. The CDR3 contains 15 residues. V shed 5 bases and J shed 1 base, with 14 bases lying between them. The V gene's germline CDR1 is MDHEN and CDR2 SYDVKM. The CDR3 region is CASSPLTQPNTEAFF. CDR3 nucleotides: TGTGCCAGCAGTCCTCTAACACAGCCGAACACTGAAGCTTTCTTT.

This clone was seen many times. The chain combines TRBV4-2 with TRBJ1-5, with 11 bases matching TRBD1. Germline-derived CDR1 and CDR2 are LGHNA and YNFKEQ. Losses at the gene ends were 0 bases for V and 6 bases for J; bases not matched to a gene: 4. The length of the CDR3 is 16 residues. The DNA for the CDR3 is TGTGCCAGCAGCCAAGATGGACAGGGGGCAGGTCAGCCCCAGCATTTT. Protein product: CASSQDGQGAGQPQHF.

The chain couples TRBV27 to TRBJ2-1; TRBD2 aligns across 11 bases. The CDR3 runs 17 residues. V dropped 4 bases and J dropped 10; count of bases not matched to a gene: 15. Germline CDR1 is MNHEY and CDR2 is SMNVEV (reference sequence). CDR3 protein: CASSWGTSGPLVGEQFF. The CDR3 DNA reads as TGTGCCAGCAGTTGGGGGACTAGCGGTCCCTTAGTTGGAGAGCAGTTCTTC.

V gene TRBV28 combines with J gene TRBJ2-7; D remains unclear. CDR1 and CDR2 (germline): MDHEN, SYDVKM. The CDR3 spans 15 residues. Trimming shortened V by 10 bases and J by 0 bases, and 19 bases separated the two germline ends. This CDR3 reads CATIPGGASSYEQYF. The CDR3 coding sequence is TGTGCCACCATCCCCGGCGGAGCGAGCTCCTACGAGCAGTACTTC. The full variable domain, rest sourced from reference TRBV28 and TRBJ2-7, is DVKVTQSSRYLVKRTGEKVFLECVQDMDHENMFWYRQDPGLGLRLIYFSYDVKMKEKGDIPEGYSVSREKKERFSLILESASTNQTSMYLCATIPGGASSYEQYFGPGTRLTVT.

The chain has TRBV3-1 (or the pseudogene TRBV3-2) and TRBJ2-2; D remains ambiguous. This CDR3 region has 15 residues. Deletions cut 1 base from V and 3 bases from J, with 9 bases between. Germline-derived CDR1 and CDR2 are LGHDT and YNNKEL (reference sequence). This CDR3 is CASSQVSGYTGELFF. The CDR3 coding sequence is TGTGCCAGCAGCCAAGTCTCGGGTTACACCGGGGAGCTGTTTTTT.

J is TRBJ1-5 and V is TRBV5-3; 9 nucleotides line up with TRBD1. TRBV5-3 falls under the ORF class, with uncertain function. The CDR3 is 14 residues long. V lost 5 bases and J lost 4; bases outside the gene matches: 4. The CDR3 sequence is CARRAGTGNQPQHF. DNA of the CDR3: TGTGCCAGAAGGGCCGGGACAGGGAATCAGCCCCAGCATTTT.

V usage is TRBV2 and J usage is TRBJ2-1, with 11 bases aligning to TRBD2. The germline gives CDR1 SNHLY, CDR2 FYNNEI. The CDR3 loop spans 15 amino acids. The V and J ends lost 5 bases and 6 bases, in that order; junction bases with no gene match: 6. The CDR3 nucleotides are TGTGCCAGCAGTACACTAGCGGGAGTCGGCAATGAGCAGTTCTTC. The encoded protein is CASSTLAGVGNEQFF.

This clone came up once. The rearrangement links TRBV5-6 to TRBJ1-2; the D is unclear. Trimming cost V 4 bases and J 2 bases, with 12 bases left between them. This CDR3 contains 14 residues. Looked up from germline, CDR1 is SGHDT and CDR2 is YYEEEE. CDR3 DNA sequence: TGTGCCAGCAGCCAAATATACAGAAACTATGGCTACACCTTC. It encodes CASSQIYRNYGYTF.

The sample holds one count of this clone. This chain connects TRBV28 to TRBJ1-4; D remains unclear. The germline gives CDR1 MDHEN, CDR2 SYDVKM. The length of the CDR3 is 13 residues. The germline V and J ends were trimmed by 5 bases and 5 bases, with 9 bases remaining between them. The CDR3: CASSAARNEKLFF. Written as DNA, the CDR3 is TGTGCCAGCAGTGCGGCCCGAAATGAAAAACTGTTTTTT.

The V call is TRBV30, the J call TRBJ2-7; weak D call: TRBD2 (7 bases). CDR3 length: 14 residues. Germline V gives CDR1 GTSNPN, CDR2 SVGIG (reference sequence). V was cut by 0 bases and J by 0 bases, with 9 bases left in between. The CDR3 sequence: CAWSVGGASYEQYF. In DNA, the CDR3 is TGTGCCTGGAGTGTAGGGGGGGCCTCCTACGAGCAGTACTTC.

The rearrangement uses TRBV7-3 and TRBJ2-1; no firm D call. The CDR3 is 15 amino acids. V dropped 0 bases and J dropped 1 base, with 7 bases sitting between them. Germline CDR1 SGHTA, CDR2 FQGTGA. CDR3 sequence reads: CASSLTAESYNEQFF. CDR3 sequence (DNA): TGTGCCAGCAGCTTAACGGCGGAGTCCTACAATGAGCAGTTCTTC. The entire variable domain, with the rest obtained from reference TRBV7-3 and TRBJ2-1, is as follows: GAGVSQTPSNKVTEKGKYVELRCDPISGHTALYWYRQSLGQGPEFLIYFQGTGAADDSGLPNDRFFAVRPEGSVSTLKIQRTERGDSAVYLCASSLTAESYNEQFFGPGTRLTVL.

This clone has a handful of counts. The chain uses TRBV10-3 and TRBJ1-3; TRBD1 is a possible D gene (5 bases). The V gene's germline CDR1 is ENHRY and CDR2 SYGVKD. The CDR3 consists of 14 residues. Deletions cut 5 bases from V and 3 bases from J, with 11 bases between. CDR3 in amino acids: CAISPTEFGNTIYF. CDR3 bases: TGTGCCATCAGTCCGACAGAATTTGGAAACACCATATATTTT.

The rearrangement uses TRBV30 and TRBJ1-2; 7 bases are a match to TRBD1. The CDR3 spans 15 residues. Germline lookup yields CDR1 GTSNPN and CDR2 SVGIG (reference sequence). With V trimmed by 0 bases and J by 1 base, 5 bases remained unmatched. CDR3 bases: TGTGCCTGGAGTGTACGGGGACAGTTTAACTATGGCTACACCTTC. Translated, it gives CAWSVRGQFNYGYTF.

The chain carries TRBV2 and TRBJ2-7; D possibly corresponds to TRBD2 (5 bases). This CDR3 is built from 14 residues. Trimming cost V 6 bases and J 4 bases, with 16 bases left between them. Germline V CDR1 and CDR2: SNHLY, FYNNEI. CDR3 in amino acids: CASRDPGWVYEQYF. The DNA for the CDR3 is TGTGCCAGCAGAGACCCGGGGTGGGTGTACGAGCAGTACTTC.

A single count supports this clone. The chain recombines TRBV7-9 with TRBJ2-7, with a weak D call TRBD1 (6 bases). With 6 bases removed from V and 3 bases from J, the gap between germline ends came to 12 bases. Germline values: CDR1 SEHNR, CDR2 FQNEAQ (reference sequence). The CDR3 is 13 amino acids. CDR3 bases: TGTGCCAGCAGACGGGACACCCTCTACGAGCAGTACTTC. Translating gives CASRRDTLYEQYF.

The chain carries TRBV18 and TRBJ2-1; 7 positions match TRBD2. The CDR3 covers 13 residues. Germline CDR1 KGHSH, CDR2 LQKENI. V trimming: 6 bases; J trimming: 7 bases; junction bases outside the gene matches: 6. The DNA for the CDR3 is TGTGCCAGCTCTTCCGGGACTATTAATGAGCAGTTCTTC. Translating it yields CASSSGTINEQFF.

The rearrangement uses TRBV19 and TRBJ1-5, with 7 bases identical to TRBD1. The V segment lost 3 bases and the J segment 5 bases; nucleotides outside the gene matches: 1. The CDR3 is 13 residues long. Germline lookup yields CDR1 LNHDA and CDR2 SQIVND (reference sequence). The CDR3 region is CASSIQGDQPQHF. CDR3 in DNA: TGTGCCAGTAGTATCCAGGGGGATCAGCCCCAGCATTTT.

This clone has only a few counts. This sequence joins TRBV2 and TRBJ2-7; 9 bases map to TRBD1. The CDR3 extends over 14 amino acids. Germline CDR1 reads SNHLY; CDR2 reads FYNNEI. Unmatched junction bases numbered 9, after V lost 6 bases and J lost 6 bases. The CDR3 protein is CASRLLGTGTEQYF. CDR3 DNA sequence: TGTGCCAGCAGGCTCCTCGGGACAGGGACCGAGCAGTACTTC.

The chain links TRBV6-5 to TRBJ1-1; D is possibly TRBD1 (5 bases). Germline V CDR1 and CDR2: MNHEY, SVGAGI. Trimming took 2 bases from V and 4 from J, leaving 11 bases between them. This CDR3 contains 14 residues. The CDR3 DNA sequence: TGTGCCAGCAGTTACGACAGCTGGAGCACTGAAGCTTTCTTT. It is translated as CASSYDSWSTEAFF.

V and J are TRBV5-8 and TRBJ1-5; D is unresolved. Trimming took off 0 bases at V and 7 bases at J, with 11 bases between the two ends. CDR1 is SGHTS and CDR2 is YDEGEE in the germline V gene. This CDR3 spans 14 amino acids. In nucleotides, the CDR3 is TGTGCCAGCAGCTTGGGTCAACTGGGCCAGCCCCAGCATTTT. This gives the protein CASSLGQLGQPQHF.

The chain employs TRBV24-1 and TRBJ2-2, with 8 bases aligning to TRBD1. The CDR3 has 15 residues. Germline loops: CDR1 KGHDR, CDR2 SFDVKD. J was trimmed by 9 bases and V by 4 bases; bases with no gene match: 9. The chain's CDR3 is CATSDRDRKGRELFF. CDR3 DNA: TGTGCCACCAGTGACCGGGACAGGAAGGGGAGGGAGCTGTTTTTT.